The 15 T cell receptor beta chains reported below all come from one sample, sequenced in a study of regulatory T cells in long-lasting Graves disease. Documented time point: newly diagnosed GD, antithyroid drugs for less than 3 months. After RNA was extracted from PBMCs, the TCR library was made from it. Arm-PCR of CDR3 regions with iRepertoire HTBI primers generated TCR beta libraries. Each CDR3 protein is one row after TCRdb ran MiXCR on the multiplex PCR reads. The data contain 500,000 to 700,000 distinct CDR3 sequences, around 15% of them singletons. These data also featured in a second study, about T cells in Graves' hyperthyroidism and ophthalmopathy.

Specimen: peripheral blood mononuclear cells (PBMCs), collected at new diagnosis, from a patient treated with antithyroid drugs. These receptors were obtained from a woman between 25 and 40 years old with Graves disease.

Many counts were recorded for this clonotype. The rearrangement uses TRBV6-1 and TRBJ1-1; 7 bases agree with TRBD1. V shed 2 bases and J 4 bases; nucleotides not matched to a gene: 10. The CDR3 extends over 16 amino acids. CDR1 is MNHNS, CDR2 SASEGT, per germline. In DNA, the CDR3 is TGTGCCAGCAGTGAACCCCCAGGGGGAGCGATCACTGAAGCTTTCTTT. It translates to CASSEPPGGAITEAFF.

With respect to this clonotype: A read error is possible here, since a much larger clone lies one base away. This chain connects TRBV28 to TRBJ2-3; D may be TRBD2 (6 bases). From germline, CDR1 is MDHEN and CDR2 SYDVKM. The CDR3 extends over 15 amino acids. The V end lost 8 bases, the J end lost 2 bases, and 17 bases lay between the germline ends. The CDR3 spells CASGLWRVYTDTQYF. CDR3 nucleotide sequence: TGTGCCAGCGGACTATGGCGGGTGTACACAGATACGCAGTATTTT. Full variable domain (remainder filled in from reference TRBV28 and TRBJ2-3): DVKVTQSSRYLVKRTGEKVFLECVQDMDHENMFWYRQDPGLGLRLIYFSYDVKMKEKGDIPEGYSVSREKKERFSLILESASTNQTSMYLCASGLWRVYTDTQYFGPGTRLTVL.

At least ten counts were recorded for this clonotype. The chain combines TRBV28 with TRBJ1-1; tentatively, D is TRBD1 (5 bases). Looked up from germline, CDR1 is MDHEN and CDR2 is SYDVKM. Deletions cut 1 base from V and 2 bases from J, with 14 bases between. The CDR3 loop spans 16 amino acids. This CDR3 reads CASSLLSGAENTEAFF. CDR3 coding DNA: TGTGCCAGCAGTTTATTATCCGGGGCGGAAAACACTGAAGCTTTCTTT. Based on the CDR3 plus reference TRBV28 and TRBJ1-1, the full variable domain is DVKVTQSSRYLVKRTGEKVFLECVQDMDHENMFWYRQDPGLGLRLIYFSYDVKMKEKGDIPEGYSVSREKKERFSLILESASTNQTSMYLCASSLLSGAENTEAFFGQGTRLTVV.

This sequence joins TRBV20-1 and TRBJ2-7, with D tentatively TRBD2 (6 bases). The CDR3 spans 13 residues. With 6 bases removed from V and 3 bases from J, the gap between germline ends came to 15 bases. The germline V gene has CDR1 DFQATT and CDR2 SNEGSKA (reference sequence). The CDR3: CSARIAAFYEQYF. The CDR3 nucleotides read TGCAGTGCAAGAATAGCGGCCTTCTACGAGCAGTACTTC.

The sample holds many counts of this clonotype. The chain joins TRBV6-2 or TRBV6-3 to TRBJ2-3, with TRBD1 identical over 8 bases. Germline lookup yields CDR1 MNHEY and CDR2 SVGEGT. V shed 2 bases and J 3 bases; nucleotides not matched to a gene: 10. The CDR3 runs to 17 residues. The CDR3 loop reads CASSYPRTGKRTDTQYF. The CDR3 DNA is TGTGCCAGCAGTTACCCCCGGACAGGGAAGAGAACAGATACGCAGTATTTT.

This clonotype was observed a few times. The CDR3 nucleotides are TGTGCCAGCAGTGATATGGGGTATAGCAATCAGCCCCAGCATTTT. Protein product: CASSDMGYSNQPQHF. The J gene is TRBJ1-5, the V gene TRBV6-1; no firm D call. Trimming removed 3 bases at V and 0 bases at J, with 9 bases between. Per germline, CDR1 MNHNS and CDR2 SASEGT. The CDR3 runs to 15 residues.

This clonotype has ten or more counts. The chain joins TRBV5-1 to TRBJ2-7; 13 positions match TRBD2. V dropped 4 bases and J dropped 5; count of bases not matched to a gene: 9. The CDR3 sequence is 16 residues long. Germline values: CDR1 SGHRS, CDR2 YFSETQ. The CDR3 DNA sequence: TGCGCCAGCAGCCTTGGGACTAGCGGGATGAACGACGAGCAGTACTTC. This codes for CASSLGTSGMNDEQYF. The full variable domain, its missing parts supplied by reference TRBV5-1 and TRBJ2-7, is KAGVTQTPRYLIKTRGQQVTLSCSPISGHRSVSWYQQTPGQGLQFLFEYFSETQRNKGNFPGRFSGRQFSNSRSEMNVSTLELGDSALYLCASSLGTSGMNDEQYFGPGTRLTVT.

This clonotype occurred many times. This chain joins TRBV7-9 and TRBJ2-7; D possibly corresponds to TRBD1 (6 bases). Trimming stripped 1 base from V and 6 bases from J, with 13 bases between. Germline V gives CDR1 SEHNR, CDR2 FQNEAQ (reference sequence). This CDR3 comprises 14 residues. For the CDR3, the DNA is TGTGCCAGCAGCTTAGGGGCACAGGGAGTCGAGCAGTACTTC. Translation gives CASSLGAQGVEQYF.

A few counts support this clonotype. The chain links TRBV12-3 or TRBV12-4 to TRBJ1-6; 9 bases agree with TRBD1. This CDR3 contains 19 residues. J gave up 8 bases and V 5 bases, and 19 bases lay outside the gene matches. The CDR3 loop reads CASSRYPGTGTVWDSPLHF. The CDR3 DNA reads TGTGCCAGCAGTCGGTATCCCGGGACAGGGACAGTCTGGGATTCACCCCTCCACTTT.

Comments on this clonotype: This may be a read error, as it is one base from a much larger clone. The rearrangement joins TRBV12-3 or TRBV12-4 to TRBJ2-1; D not certain. The CDR3 consists of 13 residues. The DNA of the CDR3 is TGTGCCAGCAGTCTGAAGGCCTACAATGAGCGGTTCTTC. The encoded protein is CASSLKAYNERFF.

This clonotype was counted only a few times. The genes are TRBV2 and TRBJ2-7, with 8 positions matching TRBD1. V gave up 4 bases and J gave up 0 bases; unmatched junction bases: 5. CDR1 and CDR2 from the germline V gene are SNHLY and FYNNEI. The CDR3 loop spans 15 amino acids. CDR3 bases: TGTGCCAGCAGTGCTGGACAGGGTTTCTCCTACGAGCAGTACTTC. It is translated as CASSAGQGFSYEQYF.

This clonotype was counted many times. This chain links TRBV7-2 with TRBJ1-4, with 9 nucleotides matching TRBD1. V shed 5 bases, J shed 14 bases, and the junction held 18 bases outside the gene matches. The CDR3 covers 16 residues. The germline gives CDR1 SGHTA, CDR2 FQGNSA. This CDR3 is CASSPLNGQGTVRLFF. For the CDR3, the DNA is TGTGCCAGCAGCCCCTTAAACGGACAGGGGACCGTCCGGCTGTTTTTT.

This chain uses TRBV28 with TRBJ1-5; 10 bases are shared with TRBD1. CDR1 is MDHEN and CDR2 is SYDVKM in the germline V gene. The CDR3 loop spans 15 amino acids. The V segment lost 8 bases and the J segment 6 bases; nucleotides outside the gene matches: 10. CDR3 DNA: TGTGCCAGCTGTTACCGGGACAGGGGACGTCAGCCCCAGCATTTT. This encodes CASCYRDRGRQPQHF.

This clonotype was observed a handful of times. The chain has TRBV12-3 or TRBV12-4 and TRBJ1-3; 7 nucleotides align to TRBD1. V lost 5 bases to trimming and J lost 5 bases; unmatched junction nucleotides: 6. CDR3 length equals 14 residues. CDR3 amino acids: CASSRQGGRNTIYF. CDR3 in DNA: TGTGCCAGCAGTCGACAGGGTGGCAGAAACACCATATATTTT.

The sample holds many counts of this clonotype. This chain joins TRBV28 and TRBJ2-4, with 7 positions matching TRBD1. The V gene's germline CDR1 is MDHEN and CDR2 SYDVKM. There are 13 residues in the CDR3. The junction had 0 bases not matched to a gene; V was cut back by 2 bases and J by 5 bases. The CDR3 sequence: CASSLTGENIQYF. The CDR3 nucleotides read TGTGCCAGCAGTTTAACAGGGGAAAACATTCAGTACTTC.